Listed below are T cell receptor beta chains from one sample, sequenced in a study of glioma-infiltrating T cells after dendritic cell vaccination. Assay: immunoSEQ multiplex PCR; the TCRdb copy retains only in-frame clones and omits some. The table lists approximately 90,000 clones, 75% to 85% of them singletons, with less than 2.5% in the top ten. Specimen: blood, collected after dendritic cell vaccination. Receptors originate from a human donor with glioblastoma. CDR3s include the opening cysteine and the closing phenylalanine or tryptophan. D genes are given only for firm matches. Part of the rows lack a size; the others show once, few, many or a class for expanded clones.

D gene	J gene	V gene	clone size	CDR3 protein	CDR3 DNA
TRBD1	TRBJ1-4	TRBV30	few	CASKGTGNEKLFF	TGTGCCTCAAAGGGGACAGGGAATGAAAAACTGTTTTTT
NA	TRBJ2-7	TRBV5-1	few	CASSFRGGGYEQYF	TGCGCCAGCAGCTTTAGAGGGGGGGGCTACGAGCAGTACTTC
NA	TRBJ1-2	TRBV19	few	CASSIVRVTNYGYTF	TGTGCCAGTAGTATAGTCAGGGTTACTAACTATGGCTACACCTTC
TRBD1	TRBJ2-5	TRBV5-1	NA	CASSFGQGEETQYF	TGCGCCAGCAGCTTCGGACAGGGGGAAGAGACCCAGTACTTC
NA	TRBJ1-1	TRBV7-3	NA	CASSQQVNTEAFF	TGTGCCAGCAGCCAACAGGTGAACACTGAAGCTTTCTTT
TRBD1	TRBJ2-4	TRBV25-1	NA	CASSEGHGTGGAKNIQYF	TGTGCCAGCAGTGAAGGTCATGGGACAGGGGGGGCCAAAAACATTCAGTACTTC
TRBD1	TRBJ1-1	TRBV2	NA	CASRGGTGYMNTEAFF	TGTGCCAGCAGGGGCGGGACAGGTTACATGAACACTGAAGCTTTCTTT
TRBD1	TRBJ2-3	TRBV2	NA	CASSLQGAQADTQYF	TGTGCCAGCAGCCTGCAGGGGGCGCAGGCAGATACGCAGTATTTT
TRBD2	TRBJ2-3	TRBV19	NA	CASSSPGLGEDTQYF	TGTGCCAGTAGTTCGCCGGGACTAGGTGAAGATACGCAGTATTTT
TRBD2	TRBJ2-3	TRBV5-1	once	CASSSQSGRATDTQYF	TGCGCCAGCAGCTCTCAGAGCGGGAGGGCCACAGATACGCAGTATTTT
NA	TRBJ1-4	TRBV7-9	NA	CASSTRDNNEKLFF	TGTGCCAGCAGCACTCGGGACAATAATGAAAAACTGTTTTTT
TRBD1	TRBJ1-2	TRBV9	NA	CASSVGQRSGYTF	TGTGCCAGCAGCGTGGGACAGAGATCAGGCTACACCTTC
NA	TRBJ2-1	TRBV7-9	NA	CASSLGQHSYNEQFF	TGTGCCAGCAGCTTAGGACAACACTCCTACAATGAGCAGTTCTTC
TRBD1	TRBJ1-1	TRBV6-5	NA	CASSNRQGSNTEAFF	TGTGCCAGCAGTAACCGACAGGGGAGCAACACTGAAGCTTTCTTT
NA	TRBJ2-3	TRBV6-6	NA	CAARVSNTQYF	TGTGCCGCCAGGGTTTCAAATACGCAGTATTTT
NA	TRBJ1-1	TRBV5-1	NA	CASSLEVGGGTEAFF	TGCGCCAGCAGCTTGGAGGTAGGGGGGGGTACTGAAGCTTTCTTT
TRBD1	TRBJ1-1	TRBV7-9	NA	CASSSRTGAMTEAFF	TGTGCCAGCAGCTCCAGGACAGGGGCTATGACTGAAGCTTTCTTT
TRBD2	TRBJ2-5	TRBV5-4	NA	CASSLGGRETQYF	TGTGCCAGCAGCTTGGGCGGGAGAGAGACCCAGTACTTC
NA	TRBJ2-3	TRBV11-1	NA	CASSLRQSTDTQYF	TGTGCCAGCAGCCTTCGACAGAGCACAGATACGCAGTATTTT
TRBD1	TRBJ1-4	TRBV19	NA	CASSPLSGGREKLFF	TGTGCCAGTAGTCCACTGTCAGGGGGCCGAGAAAAACTGTTTTTT